This is a list of T cell receptor beta chains from one sample in a study of blood T cell repertoires in COVID-19. The method was immunoSEQ multiplex PCR; TCRdb's version includes in-frame clones alone and lacks a portion of them. The sample holds about 220,000 clones; about 85% are singletons and the top ten take 4.5% to 6%. The specimen was peripheral blood. The receptors originated from a woman aged 60 to 75 who had recovered from COVID-19. Both conserved end residues are part of each CDR3. Fields, in order: J gene, V gene, clone size, D gene, CDR3 protein, CDR3 DNA. The D gene is left open where the match is weak. Rows may omit the clone size; those that give it use once, few, many or a size class.

>TRBJ1-2|TRBV30|NA|NA
CAWRTSGGRGYTF
TGTGCCTGGAGGACCTCGGGGGGGCGAGGCTACACCTTC
>TRBJ2-7|TRBV6-5|NA|TRBD2
CASTSGGTSGYEQYF
TGTGCCAGCACCTCGGGGGGGACTAGCGGTTACGAGCAGTACTTC
>TRBJ1-1|TRBV4-1|NA|NA
CASSQQQGRNTEAFF
TGCGCCAGCAGCCAACAACAGGGCCGGAACACTGAAGCTTTCTTT
>TRBJ2-7|TRBV6-5|NA|TRBD1
CASSPRGYEQYF
TGTGCCAGCTCTCCCAGGGGGTACGAGCAGTACTTC
>TRBJ1-2|TRBV6-5|NA|NA
CASSSPSRNYGYTF
TGTGCCAGCAGTAGCCCCTCCCGAAACTATGGCTACACCTTC
>TRBJ2-7|TRBV21-1|NA|NA
CASSETGGRYEQYF
TGTGCCAGCAGCGAGACAGGGGGTCGCTACGAGCAGTACTTC
>TRBJ2-5|TRBV10-2|NA|TRBD2
CASSESYGGGPGETQYF
TGCGCCAGCAGTGAGTCGTATGGGGGGGGTCCCGGGGAGACCCAGTACTTC
>TRBJ2-3|TRBV7-9|NA|TRBD1
CASSLRTGGRADTQYF
TGTGCCAGCAGCTTGAGAACAGGGGGCCGGGCAGATACGCAGTATTTT
>TRBJ1-4|TRBV7-8|NA|TRBD1
CASSLDSWGLRGRVEKLFF
TGTGCCAGCAGCTTAGATAGCTGGGGTCTAAGGGGGCGTGTTGAAAAACTGTTTTTT
>TRBJ2-3|TRBV20-1|NA|TRBD2
CSASEGTSVTQYF
TGCAGTGCTAGTGAAGGGACTAGCGTTACGCAGTATTTT
>TRBJ1-2|TRBV12-3/TRBV12-4|few|NA
CASSQGNYGYTF
TGTGCCAGCAGTCAGGGTAACTATGGCTACACCTTC
>TRBJ1-1|TRBV3-1/TRBV3-2|many|NA
CASSQRTENTEAFF
TGTGCCAGCAGCCAACGGACAGAGAACACTGAAGCTTTCTTT
>TRBJ1-2|TRBV4-2|NA|NA
CASSQDQRAGYTF
TGTGCCAGCAGCCAAGACCAGCGGGCTGGCTACACCTTC
>TRBJ2-7|TRBV6-5|NA|TRBD1
CASSSPGQGRWEQYF
TGTGCCAGCAGTTCCCCGGGACAGGGGAGGTGGGAGCAGTACTTC
>TRBJ1-1|TRBV5-5|NA|NA
CASTPTVGRELNTEAFF
TGTGCCAGCACCCCCACCGTCGGGAGGGAGCTGAACACTGAAGCTTTCTTT
>TRBJ2-7|TRBV6-5|NA|NA
CASSYSGPYEQYF
TGTGCCAGCAGTTACTCTGGGCCCTACGAGCAGTACTTC
>TRBJ2-3|TRBV2|NA|TRBD2
CASSEGAGGPYTQYF
TGTGCCAGCAGTGAAGGGGCGGGGGGGCCATATACGCAGTATTTT
>TRBJ1-5|TRBV12-5|NA|NA
CASGLGQEDRPQHF
TGTGCTAGTGGTTTGGGACAGGAGGATCGGCCCCAGCATTTT
>TRBJ2-1|TRBV14|NA|NA
CASSQGGVRDRSVF
TGTGCCAGCAGCCAAGGGGGAGTGAGAGACCGATCCGTCTTC
>TRBJ1-1|TRBV6-5|NA|NA
CASSLARVGTEAFF
TGTGCCAGCAGCTTAGCCAGGGTAGGCACTGAAGCTTTCTTT
>TRBJ1-2|TRBV2|NA|NA
CASRSYRADYGYTF
TGTGCCAGCAGGTCGTACAGGGCTGACTATGGCTACACCTTC
>TRBJ1-1|TRBV6-5|NA|TRBD1
CASSPGVLGQGAFF
TGTGCCAGCAGCCCAGGGGTACTAGGACAGGGAGCTTTCTTT
>TRBJ2-1|TRBV10-2|NA|NA
CASSSLGPAKYNEQFF
TGCGCCAGCAGTTCCCTGGGCCCAGCCAAGTACAATGAGCAGTTCTTC
>TRBJ1-1|TRBV7-9|few|TRBD1
CASSLATGFTEAFF
TGTGCCAGCAGCTTAGCGACAGGGTTCACTGAAGCTTTCTTT
>TRBJ2-3|TRBV2|NA|TRBD2
CASSGLTLAGEDTQYF
TGTGCCAGCAGTGGTCTTACACTAGCGGGGGAAGATACGCAGTATTTT
>TRBJ1-1|TRBV18|NA|TRBD1
CASSPPGQEAFF
TGTGCCAGCTCACCACCGGGACAGGAAGCTTTCTTT
>TRBJ2-5|TRBV30|NA|TRBD2
CAWRRASGGTQYF
TGTGCCTGGAGGAGGGCTAGCGGAGGGACCCAGTACTTC
>TRBJ1-6|TRBV27|once|NA
CASGQNNSPLHF
TGTGCCAGCGGGCAGAATAATTCACCCCTCCACTTT
>TRBJ1-3|TRBV14|NA|NA
CASSQRFQRSGNTIYF
TGTGCCAGCAGCCAAAGATTTCAGCGCTCTGGAAACACCATATATTTT
>TRBJ2-7|TRBV7-6|NA|TRBD2
CASSLGEGAGREQYF
TGTGCCAGCAGCTTAGGCGAAGGAGCGGGGCGGGAGCAGTACTTC
>TRBJ2-3|TRBV7-3|NA|NA
CASSLGGGDADTQYF
TGTGCCAGCAGCTTAGGTGGGGGCGACGCAGATACGCAGTATTTT
>TRBJ1-2|TRBV19|few|TRBD1
CASSIDPGQGVYGYTF
TGTGCCAGTAGTATAGATCCGGGACAGGGGGTCTATGGCTACACCTTC
>TRBJ1-2|TRBV5-1|NA|NA
CASSPSPATGYGYTF
TGCGCCAGCAGCCCCAGTCCGGCGACGGGGTATGGCTACACCTTC
>TRBJ1-2|TRBV5-6|NA|TRBD1
CASSLPQGDTVDYGYTF
TGTGCCAGCAGCTTGCCTCAGGGGGACACGGTCGACTATGGCTACACCTTC
>TRBJ1-2|TRBV5-1|NA|TRBD1
CASSYGTGGGYGYTF
TGCGCCAGCAGTTACGGGACAGGGGGCGGCTATGGCTACACCTTC
>TRBJ1-4|TRBV9|NA|NA
CASSPPRNRKLFF
TGTGCCAGCAGTCCGCCCCGAAACAGAAAACTGTTTTTT
>TRBJ1-2|TRBV14|many|NA
CASSRNLQGSGYTF
TGTGCCAGCAGCCGCAACTTACAGGGTAGTGGCTACACCTTC
>TRBJ1-5|TRBV11-2|NA|NA
CASSLGANQPQHF
TGTGCCAGCAGCTTAGGGGCCAATCAGCCCCAGCATTTT
>TRBJ2-1|TRBV5-6|NA|TRBD2
CASSRFSGGYNEQFF
TGTGCCAGCAGCAGATTTAGCGGGGGGTACAATGAGCAGTTCTTC
>TRBJ2-3|TRBV6-6|NA|NA
CASRGLLSTDTQYF
TGTGCCAGCAGAGGACTTCTTAGCACAGATACGCAGTATTTT
>TRBJ1-6|TRBV2|NA|NA
CASSKDRIYNSPLHF
TGTGCCAGCAGCAAAGACAGGATCTATAATTCACCCCTCCACTTT
>TRBJ2-1|TRBV10-3|NA|NA
CAISELVRGTYNEQFF
TGTGCCATCAGTGAATTAGTAAGGGGCACCTACAATGAGCAGTTCTTC
>TRBJ2-2|TRBV15|NA|NA
CATSRDPTGSVGGELFF
TGTGCCACCAGCAGAGATCCGACGGGGTCGGTCGGCGGGGAGCTGTTTTTT
>TRBJ2-1|TRBV12-3/TRBV12-4|NA|NA
CASSPTGDLEQFF
TGTGCCAGCAGTCCTACGGGGGACTTGGAGCAGTTCTTC
>TRBJ1-2|TRBV19|NA|TRBD1
CASNAGTGAFKIYGYTF
TGTGCCAGTAACGCCGGGACAGGGGCCTTTAAAATCTATGGCTACACCTTC
>TRBJ2-5|TRBV2|few|NA
CASTQGQTQYF
TGTGCCAGCACCCAGGGTCAGACCCAGTACTTC
>TRBJ2-3|TRBV15|few|TRBD2
CATSRESRPSGVRDTQYF
TGTGCCACCAGCAGGGAATCGAGGCCTAGCGGGGTCAGAGATACGCAGTATTTT
>TRBJ2-5|TRBV4-2|NA|NA
CASSPRDQETQYF
TGTGCCAGCAGCCCGAGGGACCAAGAGACCCAGTACTTC
>TRBJ1-4|TRBV6-5|NA|NA
CASSQLGEGKLFF
TGTGCCAGCAGTCAACTCGGGGAGGGAAAACTGTTTTTT
>TRBJ2-1|TRBV24-1|NA|TRBD1
CATSKGDSSYNEQFF
TGTGCCACCAGTAAGGGGGACAGCTCCTACAATGAGCAGTTCTTC
>TRBJ2-7|TRBV12-3/TRBV12-4|NA|NA
CASRVQSSYEQYF
TGTGCCAGCAGGGTACAGAGCTCCTACGAGCAGTACTTC
>TRBJ2-7|TRBV18|NA|NA
CASSPGTSAYEQYF
TGTGCCAGCTCACCAGGGACATCAGCCTACGAGCAGTACTTC
>TRBJ1-6|TRBV6-5|NA|NA
CASSSRETPLHF
TGTGCCAGCAGTTCGCGGGAAACACCCCTCCACTTT
>TRBJ1-5|TRBV25-1|NA|NA
CASSEWERDNNQPQHF
TGTGCCAGCAGTGAATGGGAAAGGGACAACAATCAGCCCCAGCATTTT
>TRBJ1-5|TRBV6-4|few|NA
CASRSGQNNSNQPQHF
TGTGCCAGCAGATCAGGACAGAATAATAGCAATCAGCCCCAGCATTTT